The rows below give T cell receptor beta chains drawn from one sample of a study of T cell repertoires in cytomegalovirus infection. MiXCR, run by TCRdb on the reads, gives a single entry per CDR3 protein. The data show approximately 180,000 distinct CDR3 sequences, about a sixth seen once. Sequencing was performed on CD8+ T cells from PBMCs. These receptors came from a human donor in good health (CMV status not recorded). Some clones in this sample may be carry-over from other donors' samples. CDR3s include the opening cysteine and the closing phenylalanine or tryptophan. A D gene is named only where the DNA matches it firmly. Clone size is not always given. Where it is, it says once, few, many or a class for expanded clones.

TRBJ2-7,-,-,TRBV7-2,CASSWDGAAYEQYF,TGTGCCAGCAGCTGGGACGGCGCTGCCTACGAGCAGTACTTC
TRBJ2-3,TRBD1,few,TRBV7-6,CASSRTRGGIDTQYF,TGTGCCAGCAGCCGAACCAGAGGGGGCATAGATACGCAGTATTTT
TRBJ1-1,-,-,TRBV24-1,CATSDTGKDTEAFF,TGTGCCACCAGTGATACAGGGAAAGACACTGAAGCTTTCTTT
TRBJ1-6,-,-,TRBV27,CASRDTGQIRSPLHF,TGTGCCAGCAGGGATACCGGACAGATACGGTCACCCCTCCACTTT
TRBJ1-1,-,-,TRBV6-2/TRBV6-3,CASIQDIFDTEAFF,TGTGCCAGCATCCAGGACATTTTCGACACTGAAGCTTTCTTT
TRBJ2-7,TRBD1,-,TRBV7-9,CASSFGTGGTYEQYF,TGTGCCAGCAGCTTTGGGACAGGTGGAACCTACGAGCAGTACTTC
TRBJ1-1,-,many,TRBV6-2/TRBV6-3,CASSDAPNTEAFF,TGTGCCAGCAGTGACGCCCCGAACACTGAAGCTTTCTTT
TRBJ2-3,-,few,TRBV2,CASSVPTHTRDTQYF,TGTGCCAGCAGTGTCCCCACACACACCCGGGATACGCAGTATTTT
TRBJ1-2,TRBD1,-,TRBV12-3/TRBV12-4,CASSFPGQGLFYGYTF,TGTGCCAGCAGTTTCCCGGGACAGGGGCTCTTCTATGGCTACACCTTC
TRBJ1-1,-,few,TRBV7-9,CASSLVVNEAFF,TGTGCCAGCAGCTTAGTGGTCAACGAGGCTTTCTTT
TRBJ1-6,-,-,TRBV7-9,CASSLASSGAPLHF,TGTGCCAGCAGCTTAGCCTCGTCAGGGGCACCCCTCCACTTT
TRBJ1-1,-,few,TRBV6-5,CASSYRLGSMDWGDTEAFF,TGTGCCAGCAGTTACCGCTTGGGCTCCATGGATTGGGGAGACACTGAAGCTTTCTTT
TRBJ2-7,-,-,TRBV12-3/TRBV12-4,CASSSRVWEQYF,TGTGCCAGCAGTTCCCGGGTCTGGGAGCAGTACTTC
TRBJ2-7,-,many,TRBV4-1,CASSQDKAGSRYEQYF,TGCGCCAGCAGCCAAGACAAAGCGGGCTCCCGATACGAGCAGTACTTC
TRBJ2-3,-,-,TRBV19,CASSQDGFTSTDTQYF,TGTGCCAGTTCCCAGGACGGATTTACTAGCACAGATACGCAGTATTTT
TRBJ2-5,-,-,TRBV29-1,CSGGETQYF,TGCAGCGGCGGGGAGACCCAGTACTTC
TRBJ1-5,-,-,TRBV6-2/TRBV6-3,CARSYPTGHSNQPQHF,TGTGCCCGCAGTTACCCGACAGGTCATAGCAATCAGCCCCAGCATTTT
TRBJ1-1,-,-,TRBV7-9,CASSFPIKPEAFF,TGTGCCAGCAGTTTCCCGATTAAACCTGAAGCTTTCTTT
TRBJ1-6,-,-,TRBV28,CASTSTGGHSPLHF,TGTGCCAGCACATCGACAGGCGGTCATTCACCCCTCCACTTT
TRBJ2-1,TRBD2,-,TRBV7-2,CASSIAGPPGGNEQFF,TGTGCCAGCAGCATAGCGGGGCCACCGGGCGGGAATGAGCAGTTCTTC
TRBJ1-1,-,-,TRBV7-2,CASSSLLRGGRAFF,TGTGCCAGCAGCTCCCTCTTGCGGGGAGGGCGCGCTTTCTTT
TRBJ2-1,TRBD1,few,TRBV20-1,CSALDRDHHNEQFF,TGCAGTGCTTTGGACAGGGACCACCACAATGAGCAGTTCTTC
TRBJ2-7,TRBD1,-,TRBV6-5,CASSYGGTGLDEQYF,TGTGCCAGCAGTTACGGAGGGACAGGGTTAGACGAGCAGTACTTC
TRBJ1-1,-,-,TRBV6-1,CASSWDRRQAFF,TGTGCCAGCAGTTGGGACCGTAGACAAGCTTTCTTT
TRBJ2-1,-,-,TRBV29-1,CSVDGQRPYNEQFF,TGCAGCGTTGACGGACAGCGACCCTACAATGAGCAGTTCTTC
TRBJ2-7,TRBD1,-,TRBV6-5,CASSYDRGSYEQYF,TGTGCCAGCAGTTACGACAGGGGATCCTACGAGCAGTACTTC
TRBJ2-2,-,-,TRBV15,CATSPRPETGELFF,TGTGCCACCAGCCCGCGACCCGAAACCGGGGAGCTGTTTTTT
TRBJ2-7,-,-,TRBV4-1,CASSPIAGPTYEQYF,TGCGCCAGCAGCCCGATCGCAGGGCCCACCTACGAGCAGTACTTC
TRBJ2-2,TRBD1,few,TRBV20-1,CSARGYQQGGPGELFF,TGCAGTGCTAGGGGGTATCAACAGGGGGGTCCCGGGGAGCTGTTTTTT
TRBJ2-5,-,-,TRBV9,CASSVAAGQETQYF,TGTGCCAGCAGCGTAGCGGCAGGGCAAGAGACCCAGTACTTC
TRBJ1-2,TRBD1,few,TRBV12-3/TRBV12-4,CASSFGTDYGYTF,TGTGCCAGCAGTTTCGGGACAGACTATGGCTACACCTTC
TRBJ1-1,-,many,TRBV2,CASSEGQGLNTEAFF,TGTGCCAGCAGTGAGGGGCAGGGCCTGAACACTGAAGCTTTCTTT
TRBJ2-7,-,few,TRBV11-1,CASSSNAAGVEQYF,TGTGCCAGCAGCTCGAACGCGGCAGGGGTCGAGCAGTACTTC
TRBJ2-7,-,-,TRBV4-1,CASSQDGGHYEQYF,TGCGCCAGCAGCCAAGATGGGGGTCACTACGAGCAGTACTTC
TRBJ1-1,TRBD1,-,TRBV6-2/TRBV6-3,CASILRLGTGDINTEAFF,TGTGCCAGCATCTTAAGACTTGGGACAGGGGATATCAACACTGAAGCTTTCTTT